This T cell receptor (beta chain) was profiled in a study of beta chain features in type 1 diabetes. Study conclusions and caveats: Here, the possible influence of HLA type (on TCRB rearrangement) remained unresolved. cDNA-based reads could over-represent cells with high TCR expression.

Expressed TCRB transcripts were sequenced after all isolated RNA was converted to cDNA. Here immunoSEQ multiplex PCR was the method, and the copy in TCRdb shows in-frame clones only, minus some. The sample lists hundreds of thousands of clones, roughly 15% occurring once. Sorting of CD4+ naive, central memory, regulatory and stem cell-like memory cells was performed via CD45RO/CCR7/CD25/CD127/CD95/CD27. Each sorted population was over 98% pure. A remark on this clone: The antigen is unknown.

Germline-derived CDR1 and CDR2 are MNHEY and SVGAGI. There are 16 residues in the CDR3. Trimming took 0 bases from V and 2 from J; bases not matched to a gene: 6. The source of this sequence is a woman younger than 30 in good health. The sequencing sample was made of naive CD4+ T cells from blood. The chain joins TRBV6-5 to TRBJ2-7; 8 bases map to TRBD2. CDR3 region: CASSYSWSGGTYEQYF. The CDR3 nucleotides are TGTGCCAGCAGTTACTCGTGGAGCGGGGGCACCTACGAGCAGTACTTC.